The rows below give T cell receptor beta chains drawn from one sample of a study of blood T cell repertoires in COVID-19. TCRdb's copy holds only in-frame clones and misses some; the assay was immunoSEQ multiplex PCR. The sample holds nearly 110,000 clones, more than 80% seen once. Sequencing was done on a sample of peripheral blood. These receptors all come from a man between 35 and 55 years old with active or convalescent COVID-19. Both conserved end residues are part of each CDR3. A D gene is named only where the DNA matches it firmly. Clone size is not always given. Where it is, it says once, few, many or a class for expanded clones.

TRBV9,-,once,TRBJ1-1,CASSVEAGATEAFF,TGTGCCAGCAGCGTAGAGGCAGGGGCCACTGAAGCTTTCTTT
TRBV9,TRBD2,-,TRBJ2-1,CASGLAGGPRYNEQFF,TGTGCCAGCGGACTAGCGGGAGGGCCAAGATACAATGAGCAGTTCTTC
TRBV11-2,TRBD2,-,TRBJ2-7,CASSSLAGGLDEQYF,TGTGCCAGCAGCTCCTTAGCGGGAGGGCTGGACGAGCAGTACTTC
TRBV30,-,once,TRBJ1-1,CAWTGPNTEAFF,TGTGCCTGGACAGGGCCTAACACTGAAGCTTTCTTT
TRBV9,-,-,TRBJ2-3,CASSVGGEAQYF,TGTGCCAGCAGCGTAGGGGGGGAGGCGCAGTATTTT
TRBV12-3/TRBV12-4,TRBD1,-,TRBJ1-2,CASSPTGDYGYTF,TGTGCCAGCAGTCCAACAGGGGACTATGGCTACACCTTC
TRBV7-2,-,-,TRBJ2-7,CASSLILDTYEQYF,TGTGCCAGCAGCTTAATTTTAGATACCTACGAGCAGTACTTC
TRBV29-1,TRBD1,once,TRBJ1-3,CSVRRGLSGNTIYF,TGCAGCGTTCGCAGGGGGCTCTCTGGAAACACCATATATTTT
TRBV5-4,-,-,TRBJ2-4,CASSFGDSKNIQYF,TGTGCCAGCAGCTTTGGGGACTCTAAAAACATTCAGTACTTC
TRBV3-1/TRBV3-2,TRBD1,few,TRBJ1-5,CASSLGQGDQPQHF,TGTGCCAGCAGCTTGGGACAGGGGGATCAGCCCCAGCATTTT
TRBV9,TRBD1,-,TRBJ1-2,CASSVGGTEYGYTF,TGTGCCAGCAGCGTAGGAGGGACAGAATATGGCTACACCTTC
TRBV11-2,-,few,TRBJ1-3,CASSSQFSGNTIYF,TGTGCCAGCAGCTCTCAGTTCTCTGGAAACACCATATATTTT
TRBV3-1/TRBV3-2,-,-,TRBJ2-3,CASSQGTGSTDTQYF,TGTGCCAGCAGCCAAGGGACTGGAAGCACAGATACGCAGTATTTT
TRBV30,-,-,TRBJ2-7,CAWAPGISPYEQYF,TGTGCCTGGGCTCCGGGTATATCCCCTTACGAGCAGTACTTC
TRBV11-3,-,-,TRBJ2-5,CASSSQGETQYF,TGTGCCAGCAGCTCGCAGGGAGAGACCCAGTACTTC
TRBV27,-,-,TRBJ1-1,CASSLSLTFNTEAFF,TGTGCCAGCAGTTTATCGCTCACTTTTAACACTGAAGCTTTCTTT
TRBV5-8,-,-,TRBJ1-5,CASSPLASPQHF,TGTGCCAGCAGCCCTTTAGCCTCTCCCCAGCATTTT
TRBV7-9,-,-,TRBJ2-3,CASSLTVTTTDTQYF,TGTGCCAGCAGCTTGACAGTAACTACCACAGATACGCAGTATTTT
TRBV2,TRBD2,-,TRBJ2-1,CASSPLTSGRAGHEQFF,TGTGCCAGCAGTCCATTGACTAGCGGGAGGGCCGGGCATGAGCAGTTCTTC
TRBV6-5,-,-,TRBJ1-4,CASSWGGRTNEKLFF,TGTGCCAGCAGTTGGGGGGGACGGACTAATGAAAAACTGTTTTTT
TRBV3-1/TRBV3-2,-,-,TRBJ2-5,CASSQESGSVWRETQYF,TGTGCCAGCAGCCAAGAAAGCGGCTCCGTTTGGCGAGAGACCCAGTACTTC
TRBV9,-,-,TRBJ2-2,CASRAGLNTGELFF,TGTGCCAGCCGAGCGGGTTTGAACACCGGGGAGCTGTTTTTT
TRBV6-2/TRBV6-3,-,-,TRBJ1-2,CASSYVEGDGYTF,TGTGCCAGCAGTTACGTTGAGGGGGATGGCTACACCTTC
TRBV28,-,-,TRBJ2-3,CAHGSGSPDTQYF,TGTGCCCACGGGTCCGGGAGCCCAGATACGCAGTATTTT
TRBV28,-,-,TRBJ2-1,CASSLDTRVSSYNEQFF,TGTGCCAGCAGCTTAGATACTAGGGTCAGCTCCTACAATGAGCAGTTCTTC
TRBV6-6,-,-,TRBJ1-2,CASSSDGREGYTF,TGTGCCAGCAGCTCCGACGGGAGAGAGGGCTACACCTTC
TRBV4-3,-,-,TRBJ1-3,CASSQDPGVGNTIYF,TGCGCCAGCAGCCAAGATCCGGGGGTTGGAAACACCATATATTTT
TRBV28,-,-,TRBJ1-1,CASSLEPGYENTEAFF,TGTGCCAGCAGTTTAGAACCAGGGTACGAGAACACTGAAGCTTTCTTT
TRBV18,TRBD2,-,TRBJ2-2,CASSPQGGTGTGELFF,TGTGCCAGCTCACCACAGGGAGGGACGGGCACCGGGGAGCTGTTTTTT
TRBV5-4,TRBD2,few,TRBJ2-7,CASSPSRDYPSYEQYF,TGTGCCAGCAGCCCAAGCCGGGACTATCCCTCCTACGAGCAGTACTTC
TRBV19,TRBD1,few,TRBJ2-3,CASSVYLGTGVTDTQYF,TGTGCCAGTAGTGTTTATCTCGGGACAGGAGTCACAGATACGCAGTATTTT
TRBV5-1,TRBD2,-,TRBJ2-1,CASSLEGGRTYNEQFF,TGCGCCAGCAGCTTGGAAGGCGGGAGGACTTACAATGAGCAGTTCTTC
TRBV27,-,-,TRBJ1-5,CASWGPDSNQPQHF,TGTGCCAGCTGGGGCCCCGATAGCAATCAGCCCCAGCATTTT
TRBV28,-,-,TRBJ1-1,CASSLPADSMWKAFF,TGTGCCAGCAGTTTGCCTGCCGACAGCATGTGGAAGGCTTTCTTT
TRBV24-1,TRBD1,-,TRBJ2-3,CATSDRDSSTDTQYF,TGTGCCACCAGTGACCGGGACAGCAGCACAGATACGCAGTATTTT
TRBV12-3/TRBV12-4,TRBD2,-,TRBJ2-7,CASRPSGTNEQYF,TGTGCCAGCAGACCTAGCGGGACCAACGAGCAGTACTTC
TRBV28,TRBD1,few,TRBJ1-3,CASSLSPGQDAGNTIYF,TGTGCCAGCAGTTTATCCCCGGGACAGGACGCTGGAAACACCATATATTTT
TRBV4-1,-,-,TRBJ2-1,CASSQESLANNEQFF,TGCGCCAGCAGCCAAGAGTCACTAGCCAACAATGAGCAGTTCTTC
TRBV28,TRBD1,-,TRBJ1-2,CASSFTLDRVGGYTF,TGTGCCAGCAGTTTCACCCTGGACAGGGTAGGAGGCTACACCTTC
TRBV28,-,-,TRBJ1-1,CASSLEGNTEAFF,TGTGCCAGCAGTCTTGAGGGAAACACTGAAGCTTTCTTT
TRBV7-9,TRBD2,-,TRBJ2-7,CASSLVPSGTGEQYF,TGTGCCAGCAGCTTAGTTCCTAGCGGGACCGGGGAGCAGTACTTC
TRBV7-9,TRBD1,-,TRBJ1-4,CASSSSGGGEKLFF,TGTGCCAGCAGCTCGTCAGGGGGCGGTGAAAAACTGTTTTTT
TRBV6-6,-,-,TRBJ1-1,CASGLRGTWTEAFF,TGTGCCAGCGGACTCCGGGGGACGTGGACTGAAGCTTTCTTT
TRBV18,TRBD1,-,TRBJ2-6,CAITGGRSSGANVLTF,TGTGCCATCACAGGGGGCAGGAGCTCTGGGGCCAACGTCCTGACTTTC
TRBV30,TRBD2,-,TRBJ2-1,CAWSPRGGLAGNEQFF,TGTGCCTGGAGTCCTCGGGGGGGACTAGCGGGGAATGAGCAGTTCTTC
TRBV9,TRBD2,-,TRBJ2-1,CASSVDSGSPYNEQFF,TGTGCCAGCAGCGTAGATAGCGGGAGCCCCTACAATGAGCAGTTCTTC
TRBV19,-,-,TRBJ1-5,CASSPDINQPQHF,TGTGCCAGTAGTCCGGACATCAATCAGCCCCAGCATTTT